This T cell receptor beta chain was sequenced during a study of identical twins. The CDR3 sequence is 16 residues long. J gave up 5 bases and V 6 bases, and 9 bases lay outside the gene matches. The germline V gene has CDR1 SGHAT and CDR2 FQNNGV. TCRdb independently ran MiXCR on the 5' RACE reads; one entry per CDR3 protein. The sample consists of 700,000 or so distinct CDR3 sequences, over 8.5% of them appearing once. In its sample, this clonotype was seen many times. These same data were also listed under a study on yellow fever vaccine responses in identical twins.

This receptor was identified in a woman aged 18-29 years in good health. The sample taken for sequencing was PBMCs. The J gene is TRBJ2-5, the V gene TRBV11-2; TRBD2 agrees at 13 bases. The CDR3 is CASRPLTSGGKETQYF. The CDR3 DNA reads TGTGCCAGCAGACCACTGACTAGCGGGGGGAAGGAGACCCAGTACTTC.